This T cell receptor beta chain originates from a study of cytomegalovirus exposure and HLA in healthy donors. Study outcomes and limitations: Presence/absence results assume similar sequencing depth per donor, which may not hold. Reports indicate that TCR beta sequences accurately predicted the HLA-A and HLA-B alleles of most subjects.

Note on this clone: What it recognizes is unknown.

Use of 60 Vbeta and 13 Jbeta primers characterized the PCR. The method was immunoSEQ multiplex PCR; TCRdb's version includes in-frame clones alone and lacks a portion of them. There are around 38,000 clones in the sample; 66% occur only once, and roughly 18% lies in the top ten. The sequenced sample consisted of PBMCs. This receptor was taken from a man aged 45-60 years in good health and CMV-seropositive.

DNA of the CDR3: TGTGCCAGCAGTGAAGAAAGGGAGTATTCCTACAATGAGCAGTTCTTC. Protein sequence: CASSEEREYSYNEQFF. The rearrangement links TRBV6-1 to TRBJ2-1; possible D gene TRBD2, 5 bases. This CDR3 has 16 residues. The V gene's germline CDR1 is MNHNS and CDR2 SASEGT. Trimming removed 1 base from V and 1 base from J, with 11 bases in between.